Presented here are 15 T cell receptor beta chains from one specimen sequenced in a study of blood T cell repertoires in COVID-19. Clones were read by immunoSEQ multiplex PCR, and TCRdb kept only the in-frame ones, dropping some. This table holds fewer than 350,000 clones, roughly 89% found once. Sequenced: peripheral blood. These receptors all come from a man in his forties with acute or convalescent COVID-19.

The rearrangement joins TRBV5-1 to TRBJ1-1, with TRBD1 identical over 9 bases. The CDR3 consists of 14 residues. Trimming cost V 4 bases and J 5 bases; bases outside gene matches: 6. CDR1 SGHRS and CDR2 YFSETQ come from the germline V gene. CDR3 sequence (DNA): TGCGCCAGCAGCCCCAGGACAGGGGTAACTGAAGCTTTCTTT. Its protein is CASSPRTGVTEAFF.

The chain employs TRBV2 and TRBJ1-1; weak D call: TRBD1 (5 bases). Germline CDR1 is SNHLY and CDR2 is FYNNEI. V shed 3 bases and J shed 0 bases, with 11 bases lying between them. The CDR3 length is 15 residues. CDR3 protein: CASSDQGPMNTEAFF. The CDR3 DNA reads as TGTGCCAGCAGTGACCAGGGCCCCATGAACACTGAAGCTTTCTTT.

The chain carries TRBV3-1 (or the pseudogene TRBV3-2) and TRBJ1-4; no reliable D call. Trimming took off 4 bases at V and 7 bases at J, with 19 bases between the two ends. Germline CDR1 LGHDT, CDR2 YNNKEL (reference sequence). The CDR3 is 16 residues long. This CDR3 reads CASSRFDGREGEKLFF. The CDR3 DNA sequence: TGTGCCAGCAGCCGATTCGACGGGAGGGAAGGTGAAAAACTGTTTTTT.

This clone was detected once. Other DNA sequences in the sample encode the same CDR3. The chain combines TRBV5-1 with TRBJ2-2; TRBD1 is a possible D gene (5 bases). The CDR3 runs to 14 residues. The V end lost 0 bases, the J end lost 4 bases, and 7 bases lay between the germline ends. Germline CDR1 SGHRS, CDR2 YFSETQ. Here the CDR3 DNA reads TGCGCCAGCAGCTTGGGGACACCCACCGGGGAGCTGTTTTTT. Its protein is CASSLGTPTGELFF.

This clone was recorded only once. The V call is TRBV15, the J call TRBJ1-2, with D perhaps matching TRBD1 (6 bases). The CDR3 extends over 12 amino acids. The V gene's germline CDR1 is LNHNV and CDR2 YYDKDF (reference sequence). V lost 3 bases to trimming and J lost 4 bases, with 6 bases between them. CDR3 DNA: TGTGCCACCAGCAGGGACAGCTATGGCTACACCTTC. This sequence encodes CATSRDSYGYTF.

This chain connects TRBV18 to TRBJ1-2; no firm D call. CDR1 is KGHSH, CDR2 LQKENI, per germline. The V gene lost 6 bases and the J gene lost 7 bases, with 21 bases spanning the gap. This CDR3 spans 15 amino acids. The CDR3 DNA follows: TGTGCCAGCTCGCCTAATATCGACATGGTGGGTGGCTACACCTTC. Its protein is CASSPNIDMVGGYTF.

This chain uses TRBV24-1 with TRBJ1-1; possibly TRBD1 for D (6 bases). V was trimmed by 1 base and J by 4 bases, leaving 12 bases between them. CDR1 is KGHDR and CDR2 is SFDVKD in the germline V gene. The CDR3 runs 15 residues. CDR3 nucleotide sequence: TGTGCCACCAGTGATTTAAGGGTCAGGGGCACTGAAGCTTTCTTT. Amino acid sequence: CATSDLRVRGTEAFF.

The chain has TRBV7-2 and TRBJ2-2; no reliable D call. The CDR3 covers 13 residues. CDR1 is SGHTA, CDR2 FQGNSA, per germline. The V end was cut by 8 bases, the J end by 2 bases, with 9 bases between. The CDR3 nucleotides read TGTGCCAGCTGCTGGCTCAACACCGGGGAGCTGTTTTTT. Translating it yields CASCWLNTGELFF.

This sequence joins TRBV5-4 and TRBJ2-1; 10 nucleotides match TRBD2. Germline loops: CDR1 SGHNT, CDR2 YYREEE (reference sequence). J was trimmed by 0 bases and V by 1 base; bases with no gene match: 1. The CDR3 loop spans 16 amino acids. CDR3 bases: TGTGCCAGCAGCTTGAGCGGGGGGGCCTCCTACAATGAGCAGTTCTTC. Translating gives CASSLSGGASYNEQFF. The full variable domain, rest sourced from reference TRBV5-4 and TRBJ2-1, is ETGVTQSPTHLIKTRGQQVTLRCSSQSGHNTVSWYQQALGQGPQFIFQYYREEENGRGNFPPRFSGLQFPNYSSELNVNALELDDSALYLCASSLSGGASYNEQFFGPGTRLTVL.

In its sample, this clone was seen once. The J gene is TRBJ2-3, the V gene TRBV9, with D perhaps matching TRBD1 (6 bases). Germline V gene data show CDR1 as SGDLS and CDR2 as YYNGEE. Trimming pared 3 bases from V and 4 bases from J, leaving 15 bases between. This CDR3 spans 15 amino acids. CDR3 residues: CASSAGAGESDTQYF. The DNA of the CDR3 is TGTGCCAGCAGCGCCGGGGCAGGGGAATCAGATACGCAGTATTTT.

The chain joins TRBV19 to TRBJ2-1; D possibly corresponds to TRBD1 (6 bases). V lost 9 bases and J lost 5, with 20 bases in between. The CDR3 has 15 residues. Germline lookup yields CDR1 LNHDA and CDR2 SQIVND (reference sequence). The CDR3 coding sequence is TGTGCCAGCCTCGGAAACAGGGCGGGCGACAATGAGCAGTTCTTC. Amino acids: CASLGNRAGDNEQFF. Supplemented by reference TRBV19 and TRBJ2-1, the full variable domain reads DGGITQSPKYLFRKEGQNVTLSCEQNLNHDAMYWYRQDPGQGLRLIYYSQIVNDFQKGDIAEGYSVSREKKESFPLTVTSAQKNPTAFYLCASLGNRAGDNEQFFGPGTRLTVL.

The chain couples TRBV6-5 to TRBJ2-3, with D maybe TRBD2 (7 bases). V shed 8 bases and J shed 1 base, with 16 bases lying between them. Germline assignment: CDR1 MNHEY and CDR2 SVGAGI. The CDR3 length is 15 residues. DNA for the CDR3: TGTGCCAGCGCTACCGGGGGGCTCGGCACAGATACGCAGTATTTT. It specifies CASATGGLGTDTQYF.

This clone was seen a single time. The rearrangement joins TRBV5-1 to TRBJ1-6, with D maybe TRBD1 (6 bases). The V end was cut by 1 base, the J end by 8 bases, with 13 bases between. This CDR3 has 15 residues. Per germline, CDR1 SGHRS and CDR2 YFSETQ. CDR3 amino acids: CASSLKDSRDSPLHF. The CDR3 bases are TGCGCCAGCAGCTTGAAGGACAGCCGAGATTCACCCCTCCACTTT.

The chain combines TRBV7-6 with TRBJ1-6; D is unclear. V lost 1 base to trimming and J lost 10 bases, with 8 bases between them. Per the germline V gene, CDR1 is SGHVS and CDR2 is FNYEAQ. The CDR3 loop spans 13 amino acids. The CDR3 loop is CASSLGSRSPLHF. The CDR3 DNA reads as TGTGCCAGCAGCTTAGGGTCGAGATCACCCCTCCACTTT.

The V gene is TRBV15, the J gene TRBJ2-3; 7 bases agree with TRBD2. V was clipped by 0 bases and J by 3 bases; unmatched bases: 3. Germline loops: CDR1 LNHNV, CDR2 YYDKDF (reference sequence). The CDR3 consists of 15 residues. CDR3 sequence reads: CATSRERGVTDTQYF. The DNA of the CDR3 is TGTGCCACCAGCAGAGAACGGGGGGTAACAGATACGCAGTATTTT.